Listed here are 4 T cell receptor beta chains from one sample, sequenced in a study of T cell repertoires in cytomegalovirus infection. TCRdb re-called the reads with MiXCR, one entry per CDR3 protein. Altogether some 500,000 distinct CDR3 sequences are present, around 30% being singletons, with the ten largest covering roughly a sixth. Antigen specificity for these receptors is unknown. The material was cultured PBMCs, obtained from culture after CMV antigen stimulation. All receptors come from a human donor in good health (CMV status not recorded). Some clones in this sample may be carry-over from other donors' samples.

The chain has TRBV6-6 and TRBJ2-1; TRBD2 aligns across 7 bases. Germline V CDR1 and CDR2: MNHNY, SVGAGI (reference sequence). Unmatched junction bases numbered 5, after V lost 1 base and J lost 5 bases. This CDR3 has 15 amino acids. This CDR3 reads CASSYFTSADNEQFF. CDR3 nucleotides: TGTGCCAGCAGTTACTTCACTAGCGCCGACAATGAGCAGTTCTTC.

This clonotype showed up just a few times. The V call is TRBV7-2, the J call TRBJ2-1; D unresolved. The CDR3 loop spans 15 amino acids. Germline CDR1 reads SGHTA; CDR2 reads FQGNSA. Trimming removed 1 base at V and 2 bases at J, with 9 bases between. Here the CDR3 reads CASSLEARPYNEQFF. In nucleotides, the CDR3 is TGTGCCAGCAGCTTAGAGGCTAGACCCTACAATGAGCAGTTCTTC.

J is TRBJ1-2 and V is TRBV7-2; 8 bases line up with TRBD1. Trimming at V came to 0 bases and at J to 3 bases, leaving 6 bases not matched to a gene. The CDR3 extends over 16 amino acids. The germline V gene has CDR1 SGHTA and CDR2 FQGNSA. The CDR3 loop reads CASSLASTGGDYGYTF. For the CDR3, the DNA is TGTGCCAGCAGCTTAGCATCTACAGGGGGAGACTATGGCTACACCTTC.

The chain recombines TRBV18 with TRBJ2-1; 14 positions match TRBD2. The germline V gene has CDR1 KGHSH and CDR2 LQKENI. J lost 1 base, V lost 6 bases, and 8 bases had no gene match. The length of the CDR3 is 18 residues. CDR3 in DNA: TGTGCCAGCTCCCGCGGACTAGCGGGAGGACGTTCCTACAATGAGCAGTTCTTC. Protein sequence: CASSRGLAGGRSYNEQFF.